This T cell receptor (beta chain) was captured in a study of PD-1 blockade in classical Hodgkin lymphoma. As regards this clone: No antigen is known for it.

Relapse after autologous stem cell transplantation occurred in every patient, and brentuximab vedotin exposure varied. Broader study findings: Compared with healthy donors, newly diagnosed patients reportedly showed lower baseline TCR diversity. Exclusion applied to patients who initiated nivolumab less than 1 year following ASCT.

Libraries were prepared by immunoSEQ multiplex PCR; TCRdb keeps only in-frame clonotypes and omits some of them. The data hold more than 60,000 clones, with about 88% observed a single time. This material consisted of peripheral blood mononuclear cells (PBMCs), taken at baseline. The clonotype comes from a human donor with classical Hodgkin lymphoma.

The CDR3 DNA reads TGTGCCAGCAGCCCGGGACCCCATGCAGGGGAGTACTTC. The encoded protein is CASSPGPHAGEYF. The V and J genes are TRBV6-6 and TRBJ2-4, with D possibly TRBD1 on 6 matching bases. Germline CDR1 and CDR2: MNHNY and SVGAGI (reference sequence). The CDR3 is made up of 13 amino acids. The V end lost 6 bases, the J end lost 14 bases, and 20 bases lay between the germline ends.